The present TCR beta chain was sequenced within a study of PD-1 blockade in mismatch repair-deficient tumors. Study-wide context: Patients had 12 mismatch repair-deficient cancer types, all previously treated and progressing. Study-wide results and limits: Tumor-resident clones, often undetectable pretreatment in blood, expanded then contracted after pembrolizumab.

The CDR3 runs 15 residues. The ends lost 0 bases at V and 7 bases at J; junction bases unmatched: 5. Germline loops: CDR1 MNHEY, CDR2 SVGAGI. TCR sequencing covered three patients who responded to pembrolizumab. The protocol was immunoSEQ multiplex PCR, while the TCRdb copy is restricted to in-frame clones and leaves out a portion. This sample has 25,000 to 30,000 clones, with around 84% found just once. Turning to this clone: The antigen is undetermined.

Sequenced here: PBMCs, sampled before pembrolizumab treatment. The receptor's source is an adult with mismatch repair-deficient cancer. The rearrangement links TRBV6-5 to TRBJ1-4; 7 bases line up with TRBD1. The CDR3 nucleotides are TGTGCCAGCAGTTACTCAGGGAACAGGGGTGAAAAACTGTTTTTT. It translates to CASSYSGNRGEKLFF.